This section outlines one TCR beta chain sequence together with its context. The antigen remains undetermined. Libraries were prepared by immunoSEQ multiplex PCR; TCRdb keeps only in-frame clonotypes and omits some of them. Counted here are about 9,100 clones, more than 70% occurring once; the ten biggest clones make up 11%. This specimen belongs to a study of OX40 agonist ivuxolimab in advanced cancers. Study-level information: The patients received agonistic anti-OX40 (CD134) antibody ivuxolimab. Whole-study results and caveats: The 0.1-3.0 mg/kg partial responders had among the lowest clonal expansion.

Trimming cost V 8 bases and J 0 bases, with 15 bases left between them. The CDR3 is 15 amino acids. Germline V gene lookup returns CDR1 SGDLS and CDR2 YYNGEE. The TCR originated in an adult with an advanced solid tumor such as melanoma, head and neck, liver or kidney cancer. V and J are TRBV9 and TRBJ2-4; D not resolved. Sequencing was performed on CD4+ or CD8+ T cells sorted from blood, taken in a trial of the OX40 agonist ivuxolimab. CDR3 sequence (DNA): TGTGCCAGTGGAGAAGGTAATTTAGCCAAAAACATTCAGTACTTC. Amino acids: CASGEGNLAKNIQYF.